This TCR beta chain was found in a study of beta chain features in type 1 diabetes. Study at large: All samples combined gave 107,917,701 sorted cells for examination. Study outcomes and limitations: Shortening of TCRB CDR3s, moderate but significant, appeared in all four CD4+ subsets of Type 1 diabetes patients. Although PCR might favor shorter templates, it would do so equally in patients and controls.

What was sequenced were expressed TCRB transcripts, since all of the isolated RNA had been reverse transcribed. The repertoire was sequenced with immunoSEQ multiplex PCR; TCRdb's copy has only in-frame clones and lacks some. There are 550,000 to 850,000 clones in the sample; around an eighth occur only once, and about 0.02% lies in the top ten. The CDR3 extends over 14 amino acids. The J segment lost 6 bases and the V segment lost 4 bases, leaving 5 bases of the junction unmatched. Per the germline V gene, CDR1 is MDHEN and CDR2 is SYDVKM. As for this clone: The antigen is undetermined.

The receptor comes from a man aged 18 to 30 with type 1 diabetes. Sequencing input: naive CD4+ T cells from blood. This chain joins TRBV28 and TRBJ1-2; 10 bases line up with TRBD1. The CDR3 sequence is CASSSGQGGNGYTF. CDR3 in DNA: TGTGCCAGCAGTTCTGGACAGGGGGGAAATGGCTACACCTTC.